Listed below are T cell receptor beta chains from one sample, sequenced in a study of cytomegalovirus exposure and HLA in healthy donors. Sequencing used immunoSEQ multiplex PCR; TCRdb keeps in-frame clones, though not all of them. This repertoire shows 130,000 or so clones, around 79% found once; its top ten account for over 5.5%. Source material: PBMCs. Receptors originate from a woman in her 40s in good health and CMV-seronegative. CDR3s include the opening cysteine and the closing phenylalanine or tryptophan. The D gene is left open where the match is weak. Some rows mark clone size as missing; the rest say once, few, many or name a class of expanded clone.

v_gene: TRBV4-1; d_gene: NA; j_gene: TRBJ2-3; abundance: NA; CDR3aa: CASSQTPGGTDTQYF; CDR3nt: TGCGCCAGCAGCCAGACCCCCGGGGGTACAGATACGCAGTATTTT
v_gene: TRBV2; d_gene: NA; j_gene: TRBJ1-1; abundance: NA; CDR3aa: CASSLNRDTEAFF; CDR3nt: TGTGCCAGCAGTCTCAACCGGGACACTGAAGCTTTCTTT
v_gene: TRBV13; d_gene: NA; j_gene: TRBJ1-2; abundance: NA; CDR3aa: CASSLKRRRANYGYTF; CDR3nt: TGTGCCAGCAGCTTGAAAAGACGGAGAGCTAACTATGGCTACACCTTC
v_gene: TRBV28; d_gene: NA; j_gene: TRBJ1-2; abundance: NA; CDR3aa: CASSTISGPYGYTF; CDR3nt: TGTGCCAGCAGTACAATATCAGGGCCTTATGGCTACACCTTC
v_gene: TRBV4-1; d_gene: TRBD1; j_gene: TRBJ2-5; abundance: NA; CDR3aa: CASSLNFKTGEVGTQYF; CDR3nt: TGCGCCAGCAGCCTGAATTTCAAGACAGGGGAGGTTGGGACCCAGTACTTC
v_gene: TRBV11-2; d_gene: NA; j_gene: TRBJ2-7; abundance: few; CDR3aa: CASSLGFSSYEQYF; CDR3nt: TGTGCCAGCAGCTTGGGCTTCAGCTCCTACGAGCAGTACTTC
v_gene: TRBV27; d_gene: TRBD2; j_gene: TRBJ2-1; abundance: NA; CDR3aa: CASRTSAHNEQFF; CDR3nt: TGTGCCAGCAGGACTAGCGCCCACAATGAGCAGTTCTTC
v_gene: TRBV7-6; d_gene: NA; j_gene: TRBJ2-5; abundance: NA; CDR3aa: CASTYNLWAETQYF; CDR3nt: TGTGCCAGCACCTACAACCTCTGGGCAGAGACCCAGTACTTC
v_gene: TRBV6-5; d_gene: NA; j_gene: TRBJ1-5; abundance: NA; CDR3aa: CASSSRVNQPQHF; CDR3nt: TGTGCCAGCAGCTCTCGAGTCAATCAGCCCCAGCATTTT
v_gene: TRBV27; d_gene: NA; j_gene: TRBJ2-7; abundance: NA; CDR3aa: CASSYDSSSYEQYF; CDR3nt: TGTGCCAGCAGTTACGACAGTTCCTCCTACGAGCAGTACTTC
v_gene: TRBV21-1; d_gene: NA; j_gene: TRBJ1-2; abundance: few; CDR3aa: CAQQNAGLGLYGYTF; CDR3nt: TGTGCCCAACAAAACGCCGGGCTGGGGCTCTATGGCTACACCTTC
v_gene: TRBV6-5; d_gene: NA; j_gene: TRBJ1-3; abundance: NA; CDR3aa: CASSYSNTGNTIYF; CDR3nt: TGTGCCAGCAGTTACTCAAACACTGGAAACACCATATATTTT